A single sample is the source of the 32 T cell receptor beta chains below, sequenced in a study of cytomegalovirus exposure and HLA in healthy donors. PCR involved 60 Vbeta and 13 Jbeta primers. Some clones are missing from TCRdb's copy, which holds only in-frame ones; the method was immunoSEQ multiplex PCR. The table has more than 85,000 clones, about 80% seen once. The sample taken for sequencing was PBMCs. Every receptor here comes from a woman in her fifties or sixties in good health and CMV-seropositive.

Ten or more counts support this clone. The rearrangement uses TRBV5-1 and TRBJ2-3, with D perhaps matching TRBD2 (6 bases). Trimming pared 2 bases from V and 0 bases from J, leaving 7 bases between. CDR1 and CDR2 from the germline V gene are SGHRS and YFSETQ. CDR3 length equals 14 residues. CDR3 nucleotide sequence: TGCGCCAGCAGCTTCGGGGGTAGCACAGATACGCAGTATTTT. This translates into CASSFGGSTDTQYF.

The chain combines TRBV6-1 with TRBJ1-1; 11 nucleotides line up with TRBD1. Looked up from germline, CDR1 is MNHNS and CDR2 is SASEGT. J was trimmed by 5 bases and V by 4 bases; bases with no gene match: 3. This CDR3 is 14 amino acids long. CDR3: CASSVGQGATEAFF. The CDR3 DNA reads as TGTGCCAGCAGTGTTGGACAGGGGGCGACTGAAGCTTTCTTT.

The chain uses TRBV28 and TRBJ1-4; a weak D match, TRBD1 (6 bases). CDR1 MDHEN and CDR2 SYDVKM come from the germline V gene. The CDR3 sequence is 17 residues long. Between the trimmed V and J ends, which lost 4 bases and 8 bases, there was a span of 23 bases. This CDR3 reads CASSSVVGGGGQEKLFF. In DNA form, the CDR3 reads TGTGCCAGCAGTTCAGTGGTTGGGGGCGGGGGGCAGGAAAAACTGTTTTTT.

The gene calls are TRBV7-8 and TRBJ1-6; 9 nucleotides agree with TRBD1. V dropped 0 bases and J dropped 8; count of bases not matched to a gene: 14. The CDR3 runs to 19 residues. CDR1 and CDR2 from the germline V gene are SGHVS and FQNEAQ. CDR3 in amino acids: CASSLATGQGRRLDSPLHF. The CDR3 DNA is TGTGCCAGCAGCTTAGCGACGGGACAGGGCCGCCGATTGGATTCACCCCTCCACTTT.

This chain links TRBV19 with TRBJ2-3, with D maybe TRBD2 (6 bases). V was shortened by 5 bases and J by 1 base, with 10 bases between the two germline ends. The CDR3 covers 14 residues. The germline V gene has CDR1 LNHDA and CDR2 SQIVND (reference sequence). The chain's CDR3 is CASSEKRGTDTQYF. The CDR3 DNA reads TGTGCCAGTAGTGAGAAGCGGGGCACAGATACGCAGTATTTT.

The rearrangement joins TRBV11-1 to TRBJ2-7, with a weak D call TRBD1 (6 bases). The CDR3 totals 17 residues. The V gene lost 1 base and the J gene lost 4 bases, with 20 bases spanning the gap. Germline assignment: CDR1 SGHAT and CDR2 FQDESV (reference sequence). The DNA for the CDR3 is TGTGCCAGCAGCTTAGAGAGAGGGGGAACAGTCCTTTACGAGCAGTACTTC. The encoded protein is CASSLERGGTVLYEQYF.

CDR3 sequence: CASRGTGSSNEQFF. Here the CDR3 DNA reads TGTGCCAGCAGAGGGACAGGGTCTAGCAATGAGCAGTTCTTC. The V and J genes are TRBV25-1 and TRBJ2-1, with TRBD1 matching over 9 bases. The germline CDR1 and CDR2 sequences are MGHDK and SYGVNS. The CDR3 is made up of 14 amino acids. The V gene end was trimmed by 6 bases and the J gene end by 6 bases; junction bases not matched to a gene: 6.

The V call is TRBV7-2, the J call TRBJ1-3, with D possibly being TRBD1 (6 bases). Between the trimmed V and J ends, which lost 7 bases and 3 bases, there was a span of 16 bases. This CDR3 is built from 15 residues. CDR1 SGHTA and CDR2 FQGNSA come from the germline V gene. The CDR3 nucleotides are TGTGCCAGCAAAAGTCCAGGGGTATATGGAAACACCATATATTTT. Its translation: CASKSPGVYGNTIYF.

The V gene is TRBV7-9, the J gene TRBJ2-7; 12 bases match TRBD1. CDR1 is SEHNR and CDR2 is FQNEAQ in the germline V gene (reference sequence). This CDR3 region has 16 residues. Germline trimming cut 5 bases from V and 5 bases from J; bases unmatched to any gene: 10. CDR3 in DNA: TGTGCCAGCAGCGGGTTGGGACAGGGGGCCCTCCACGAGCAGTACTTC. Translated: CASSGLGQGALHEQYF.

This clone was observed a few times. The rearrangement links TRBV6-6 to TRBJ1-4; D possibly corresponds to TRBD1 (6 bases). V was cut by 5 bases and J by 8 bases, with 9 bases left in between. The germline gives CDR1 MNHNY, CDR2 SVGAGI (reference sequence). This CDR3 comprises 12 residues. Here the CDR3 reads CASSPGQEKLFF. Written as DNA, the CDR3 is TGTGCCAGCAGTCCAGGACAGGAAAAACTGTTTTTT.

The chain links TRBV4-3 to TRBJ2-2; D gene ambiguous. Germline assignment: CDR1 LGHNA and CDR2 YSLEER. CDR3 length equals 12 residues. The ends were cut back, 1 base at V and 9 bases at J, with 6 bases in the middle. CDR3 bases: TGCGCCAGCAGCCAAGGGAGCTGGGAGCTGTTTTTT. Amino acid sequence: CASSQGSWELFF.

The chain combines TRBV7-9 with TRBJ1-2, with D maybe TRBD1 (6 bases). CDR1 and CDR2 from the germline V gene are SEHNR and FQNEAQ (reference sequence). V gave up 4 bases and J gave up 7 bases, with 10 bases separating them. This CDR3 spans 12 amino acids. In DNA, the CDR3 is TGTGCCAGCAGCTCAACAGGGTTTGGCTACACCTTC. Translation gives CASSSTGFGYTF.

This clone was picked up one time. This rearrangement joins TRBV18 to TRBJ2-1, with 10 positions matching TRBD2. The CDR3 covers 16 residues. V dropped 3 bases and J dropped 7; count of bases not matched to a gene: 9. Germline assignment: CDR1 KGHSH and CDR2 LQKENI. This CDR3 is CASSPNRAGGPNEQFF. In DNA, the CDR3 is TGTGCCAGCTCACCGAACAGAGCGGGAGGGCCGAATGAGCAGTTCTTC.

The chain recombines TRBV5-1 with TRBJ2-5; perhaps TRBD1 as D (5 bases). CDR3 length: 15 residues. Germline V CDR1 and CDR2: SGHRS, YFSETQ. V was shortened by 5 bases and J by 1 base, with 15 bases between the two germline ends. CDR3 in amino acids: CASRRSNGAQETQYF. The CDR3 DNA reads as TGCGCCAGCAGGCGGAGTAATGGGGCCCAAGAGACCCAGTACTTC.

V and J are TRBV14 and TRBJ2-1; TRBD2 agrees at 7 bases. The V gene's germline CDR1 is SGHDN and CDR2 FVKESK. With V trimmed by 8 bases and J by 2 bases, 9 bases remained unmatched. This CDR3 has 15 residues. CDR3 residues: CASGGGPSPYNEQFF. The CDR3 coding sequence is TGTGCCAGCGGGGGAGGGCCTAGCCCCTACAATGAGCAGTTCTTC.

The chain combines TRBV7-3 with TRBJ2-5, with D perhaps TRBD2 (5 bases). CDR3 length: 14 residues. From germline, CDR1 is SGHTA and CDR2 FQGTGA. V was shortened by 5 bases and J by 1 base, with 11 bases between the two germline ends. CDR3 loop: CASSLGGRQETQYF. In DNA form, the CDR3 reads TGTGCCAGCAGCCTAGGAGGCCGCCAAGAGACCCAGTACTTC.

This chain connects TRBV5-5 to TRBJ1-3; D perhaps matches TRBD1 (5 bases). Germline CDR1 is SGHKS and CDR2 is YYEKEE (reference sequence). V lost 5 bases and J lost 0, with 9 bases in between. The CDR3 length is 14 residues. The CDR3 nucleotides are TGTGCCAGCAGACAAACAGGCTCTGGAAACACCATATATTTT. It translates to CASRQTGSGNTIYF.

The rearrangement links TRBV6-1 to TRBJ2-2, with D perhaps matching TRBD1 (5 bases). The germline V gene has CDR1 MNHNS and CDR2 SASEGT. The CDR3 loop spans 14 amino acids. V lost 2 bases to trimming and J lost 7 bases, with 11 bases between them. The CDR3 DNA follows: TGTGCCAGCAGTGAACAGGGTGGGTTCGGGGAGCTGTTTTTT. Its protein product is CASSEQGGFGELFF.

V and J are TRBV7-6 and TRBJ2-2, with TRBD1 matching over 7 bases. Per the germline V gene, CDR1 is SGHVS and CDR2 is FNYEAQ. V gave up 3 bases and J gave up 4 bases; unmatched junction bases: 2. The CDR3 covers 14 residues. The CDR3 spells CASSLGQSTGELFF. The CDR3, as DNA: TGTGCCAGCAGCTTGGGACAGTCCACCGGGGAGCTGTTTTTT.

This chain connects TRBV19 to TRBJ2-1, with 10 nucleotides matching TRBD2. This CDR3 spans 18 amino acids. CDR1 is LNHDA, CDR2 SQIVND, per germline (reference sequence). The ends lost 3 bases at V and 7 bases at J; junction bases unmatched: 15. DNA for the CDR3: TGTGCCAGTAGTATCGCGGCTCTAGCGGGGGCGCCTATGAATGAGCAGTTCTTC. Encoded protein: CASSIAALAGAPMNEQFF.

The rearrangement joins TRBV7-3 to TRBJ2-1; 8 bases align to TRBD1. The CDR3 sequence is 13 residues long. V shed 1 base, J shed 10 bases, and the junction held 3 bases outside the gene matches. Germline CDR1 and CDR2: SGHTA and FQGTGA. In nucleotides, the CDR3 is TGTGCCAGCAGCTTAATGGACAGGGAGGAGCAGTTCTTC. Residues: CASSLMDREEQFF.

The chain links TRBV18 to TRBJ1-1; 8 bases line up with TRBD1. V lost 2 bases and J lost 3; bases outside the gene matches: 2. This CDR3 is built from 14 residues. Looked up from germline, CDR1 is KGHSH and CDR2 is LQKENI. The chain's CDR3 is CASSPNRGDTEAFF. The CDR3 nucleotides are TGTGCCAGCTCACCAAACAGGGGGGACACTGAAGCTTTCTTT.

This chain uses TRBV21-1 with TRBJ2-7; the table gives TRBD1 as D, unverified against the DNA. TRBV21-1 is tagged as a pseudogene. The CDR3 sequence is 14 residues long. As DNA, the CDR3 is TGTGCCAGCAGCACCATGACAGGGCCCTACGAGCAGTACTTC. Amino acids: CASSTMTGPYEQYF.

The V call is TRBV2, the J call TRBJ2-1; 9 bases are a match to TRBD2. Germline assignment: CDR1 SNHLY and CDR2 FYNNEI. V lost 3 bases, J lost 7 bases, and 13 bases stayed unmatched. The CDR3 spans 17 residues. The CDR3 is CASSEAEAGGPENEQFF. CDR3 nucleotides: TGTGCCAGCAGTGAGGCTGAAGCGGGGGGTCCTGAGAATGAGCAGTTCTTC.

This clone was recorded once. The J gene is TRBJ1-4, the V gene TRBV4-1, with D uncertain. The CDR3 extends over 18 amino acids. Germline V CDR1 and CDR2: MGHRA, YSYEKL. Between the trimmed V and J ends, which lost 0 bases and 0 bases, there was a span of 14 bases. CDR3 nucleotides: TGCGCCAGCAGCCAAGAAGGTGGAGGGCGGGCAACTAATGAAAAACTGTTTTTT. Protein: CASSQEGGGRATNEKLFF.

This clone was observed once. V and J are TRBV7-9 and TRBJ2-5; 10 bases agree with TRBD2. This CDR3 contains 17 residues. J gave up 5 bases and V 5 bases, and 14 bases lay outside the gene matches. The germline V gene has CDR1 SEHNR and CDR2 FQNEAQ (reference sequence). The DNA for the CDR3 is TGTGCCAGCAGCCCCGTCATAGCGGGGGGCGGGTCGGAGACCCAGTACTTC. It codes for CASSPVIAGGGSETQYF.

V and J are TRBV7-8 and TRBJ2-7, with 11 positions matching TRBD2. The length of the CDR3 is 15 residues. Germline V gives CDR1 SGHVS, CDR2 FQNEAQ. V shed 5 bases and J 3 bases; nucleotides not matched to a gene: 6. Here the CDR3 DNA reads TGTGCCAGCAGCCCATTGACTAGCGGGGTCTACGAGCAGTACTTC. It specifies CASSPLTSGVYEQYF.

This sequence joins TRBV19 and TRBJ2-7, with D perhaps matching TRBD2 (5 bases). From germline, CDR1 is LNHDA and CDR2 SQIVND (reference sequence). Deletions cut 3 bases from V and 2 bases from J, with 11 bases between. The CDR3 covers 14 residues. CDR3 coding DNA: TGTGCCAGTAGTATCAGCGGTACCACCTACGAGCAGTACTTC. Protein product: CASSISGTTYEQYF.

J is TRBJ2-1 and V is TRBV7-9, with 12 bases aligning to TRBD2. The length of the CDR3 is 17 residues. Germline loops: CDR1 SEHNR, CDR2 FQNEAQ (reference sequence). Losses at the gene ends were 1 base for V and 2 bases for J; bases not matched to a gene: 3. CDR3 sequence (DNA): TGTGCCAGCAGCTTAGAGGCTAGCGGGGGGGCCTACAATGAGCAGTTCTTC. It is translated as CASSLEASGGAYNEQFF. The entire variable domain, with the rest obtained from reference TRBV7-9 and TRBJ2-1, is as follows: DTGVSQNPRHKITKRGQNVTFRCDPISEHNRLYWYRQTLGQGPEFLTYFQNEAQLEKSRLLSDRFSAERPKGSFSTLEIQRTEQGDSAMYLCASSLEASGGAYNEQFFGPGTRLTVL.

The genes are TRBV5-1 and TRBJ2-5; 8 bases match TRBD1. The J call is uncertain, as TRBJ2-7 better fits the DNA end. CDR1 is SGHRS and CDR2 is YFSETQ in the germline V gene. The CDR3 has 15 residues. DNA of the CDR3: TGCGCCAGCAGCTTGGAATTGGGGACAGGCGGCGAGCAGTACTTC. It specifies CASSLELGTGGEQYF.

This rearrangement joins TRBV5-6 to TRBJ2-7, with D perhaps matching TRBD2 (5 bases). Germline CDR1 reads SGHDT; CDR2 reads YYEEEE. V was clipped by 4 bases and J by 3 bases, with 8 bases between them. CDR3 length: 12 residues. The CDR3 DNA is TGTGCCAGCAGCGGAGGAGGCTACGAGCAGTACTTC. This gives the protein CASSGGGYEQYF. The variable domain in full, with the rest retrieved from reference TRBV5-6 and TRBJ2-7, is DAGVTQSPTHLIKTRGQQVTLRCSPKSGHDTVSWYQQALGQGPQFIFQYYEEEERQRGNFPDRFSGHQFPNYSSELNVNALLLGDSALYLCASSGGGYEQYFGPGTRLTVT.

This clone has just a few counts. V usage is TRBV5-5 and J usage is TRBJ1-1, with D possibly TRBD1 on 6 matching bases. The CDR3 consists of 13 residues. Per the germline V gene, CDR1 is SGHKS and CDR2 is YYEKEE (reference sequence). V was cut by 2 bases and J by 3 bases, with 8 bases left in between. The CDR3 protein is CASSLGGDTEAFF. CDR3 nucleotide sequence: TGTGCCAGCAGCTTAGGGGGGGACACTGAAGCTTTCTTT. Full variable domain (remainder filled in from reference TRBV5-5 and TRBJ1-1): DAGVTQSPTHLIKTRGQQVTLRCSPISGHKSVSWYQQVLGQGPQFIFQYYEKEERGRGNFPDRFSARQFPNYSSELNVNALLLGDSALYLCASSLGGDTEAFFGQGTRLTVV.